The next 28 T cell receptor beta chains were all read from a single sample in a study of response to subunit inactivated influenza vaccine. TCRdb reanalysed the RT-PCR reads using MiXCR and keeps one entry per CDR3 protein. The table shows under 950,000 distinct CDR3 sequences, with 21% occurring only once. The sample consisted of PBMCs from blood, taken around 5 days after vaccination. The receptors come from a man aged 45-65 years who received an inactivated influenza vaccine.

This clonotype was detected a few times. The chain is built from TRBV24-1 and TRBJ2-1, with 8 nucleotides matching TRBD2. Germline trimming cut 5 bases from V and 0 bases from J; bases unmatched to any gene: 5. The CDR3 loop spans 16 amino acids. The germline V gene encodes CDR1 KGHDR and CDR2 SFDVKD. The CDR3 protein is CATSAKGTSSYNEQFF. The DNA for the CDR3 is TGTGCCACCAGTGCCAAAGGGACTAGCTCCTACAATGAGCAGTTCTTC.

V gene TRBV9 combines with J gene TRBJ2-1; 10 bases agree with TRBD2. J gave up 6 bases and V 4 bases, and 7 bases lay outside the gene matches. Germline lookup yields CDR1 SGDLS and CDR2 YYNGEE. The CDR3 covers 15 residues. The CDR3 DNA is TGTGCCAGCAGCCCGATAGCGGGAGGCGGCAATGAGCAGTTCTTC. Its translation is CASSPIAGGGNEQFF.

V gene TRBV28 combines with J gene TRBJ2-4; perhaps TRBD1 as D (6 bases). Germline V gene sequence: CDR1 MDHEN, CDR2 SYDVKM. CDR3 length equals 15 residues. V lost 4 bases and J lost 7, with 17 bases in between. The CDR3 loop reads CASSSPQGSVNIQYF. In DNA form, the CDR3 reads TGTGCCAGCAGTTCGCCTCAGGGGTCTGTGAACATTCAGTACTTC. The whole variable domain, filled in from reference TRBV28 and TRBJ2-4, reads DVKVTQSSRYLVKRTGEKVFLECVQDMDHENMFWYRQDPGLGLRLIYFSYDVKMKEKGDIPEGYSVSREKKERFSLILESASTNQTSMYLCASSSPQGSVNIQYFGAGTRLSVL.

The chain carries TRBV20-1 and TRBJ2-3, with a weak D call TRBD1 (5 bases). This CDR3 is built from 14 residues. Germline values: CDR1 DFQATT, CDR2 SNEGSKA (reference sequence). The V and J ends lost 2 bases and 7 bases respectively, with 16 bases between them. Written as DNA, the CDR3 is TGCAGTGCTAGACAGGGTTTGTTGTTGAATACGCAGTATTTT. Amino acid sequence: CSARQGLLLNTQYF.

This clonotype was found a few times. The chain combines TRBV6-1 with TRBJ1-5, with TRBD1 identical over 10 bases. Germline loops: CDR1 MNHNS, CDR2 SASEGT. V gave up 4 bases and J gave up 6 bases; unmatched junction bases: 12. The CDR3 covers 17 residues. The CDR3: CASSVLAGQGTRQPQHF. As DNA, the CDR3 is TGTGCCAGCAGTGTTCTAGCGGGACAGGGGACTCGTCAGCCCCAGCATTTT.

The chain recombines TRBV6-2 or TRBV6-3 with TRBJ1-5; 8 bases match TRBD1. Trimming removed 7 bases from V and 6 bases from J; junction bases left unmatched: 17. The germline CDR1 and CDR2 sequences are MNHEY and SVGEGT. There are 17 residues in the CDR3. Here the CDR3 DNA reads TGTGCCAGCAACCCCCGCAGCGGGACAGGAGGGGGTCAGCCCCAGCATTTT. Translating it yields CASNPRSGTGGGQPQHF.

The chain carries TRBV28 and TRBJ1-5; D remains unclear. This CDR3 contains 15 residues. The V gene lost 0 bases and the J gene lost 7 bases, with 13 bases spanning the gap. The germline gives CDR1 MDHEN, CDR2 SYDVKM. In DNA form, the CDR3 reads TGTGCCAGCAGTTTATGGATGGCAGGAGGACAGCCCCAGCATTTT. Its translation is CASSLWMAGGQPQHF.

The chain couples TRBV27 to TRBJ1-5, with TRBD1 matching 7 bases. CDR1 and CDR2 from the germline V gene are MNHEY and SMNVEV (reference sequence). This CDR3 is built from 17 residues. V shed 4 bases and J 2 bases; nucleotides not matched to a gene: 11. In nucleotides, the CDR3 is TGTGCCAGCAGTTCCCGACAGGGCCGTAGGCGCAATCAGCCCCAGCATTTT. As protein: CASSSRQGRRRNQPQHF.

This sequence joins TRBV5-1 and TRBJ1-6, with 11 bases that match TRBD1. Looked up from germline, CDR1 is SGHRS and CDR2 is YFSETQ. V lost 3 bases to trimming and J lost 7 bases; unmatched junction nucleotides: 6. The CDR3 loop spans 16 amino acids. The DNA of the CDR3 is TGCGCCAGCAGCTGGACAGGGGGCGAGGGGAATTCACCCCTCCACTTT. The encoded protein is CASSWTGGEGNSPLHF. Using reference TRBV5-1 and TRBJ1-6 for the parts outside the CDR3, the full variable domain is KAGVTQTPRYLIKTRGQQVTLSCSPISGHRSVSWYQQTPGQGLQFLFEYFSETQRNKGNFPGRFSGRQFSNSRSEMNVSTLELGDSALYLCASSWTGGEGNSPLHFGNGTRLTVT.

This clonotype occurred a few times. The CDR3 protein is CATSEGAGQPQHF. CDR3 bases: TGTGCCACCAGCGAGGGGGCGGGTCAGCCCCAGCATTTT. The V gene is TRBV15, the J gene TRBJ1-5; 7 positions match TRBD1. Germline CDR1 is LNHNV and CDR2 is YYDKDF (reference sequence). This CDR3 comprises 13 residues. Trimming removed 5 bases from V and 6 bases from J; junction bases left unmatched: 4.

The DNA for the CDR3 is TGTGCCAGCAAGATAGCGGGGAGCACAGATACGCAGTATTTT. Translation gives CASKIAGSTDTQYF. The chain employs TRBV28 and TRBJ2-3, with 8 bases fitting TRBD2. The CDR3 consists of 14 residues. CDR1 is MDHEN, CDR2 SYDVKM, per germline. Trimming removed 7 bases from V and 0 bases from J; junction bases left unmatched: 3.

This clonotype has just a few counts. V gene TRBV20-1 combines with J gene TRBJ2-5, with 10 bases lining up with TRBD2. V lost 5 bases, J lost 4 bases, and 7 bases stayed unmatched. Per the germline V gene, CDR1 is DFQATT and CDR2 is SNEGSKA (reference sequence). This CDR3 is built from 14 residues. The DNA for the CDR3 is TGCAGTGCTGACATCAGCGGGAGGGCAGAGACCCAGTACTTC. This encodes CSADISGRAETQYF.

The chain employs TRBV6-2 or TRBV6-3 and TRBJ1-1; maybe TRBD1 (6 bases). From germline, CDR1 is MNHEY and CDR2 SVGEGT. The CDR3 length is 17 residues. With 6 bases removed from V and 4 bases from J, the gap between germline ends came to 24 bases. The CDR3 protein is CASRIVGTWGLSTEAFF. The CDR3 DNA follows: TGTGCCAGCAGGATAGTCGGGACATGGGGCTTGAGCACTGAAGCTTTCTTT.

This clonotype came up a few times. The chain combines TRBV12-3 or TRBV12-4 with TRBJ2-1; 7 bases agree with TRBD2. V shed 5 bases, J shed 7 bases, and the junction held 17 bases outside the gene matches. There are 17 residues in the CDR3. The CDR3 protein is CASSPYGKLALVNEQFF. The CDR3 DNA follows: TGTGCCAGCAGTCCCTATGGTAAACTAGCGTTGGTTAATGAGCAGTTCTTC.

The chain joins TRBV10-3 to TRBJ2-1, with TRBD2 matching over 10 bases. The length of the CDR3 is 17 residues. V shed 3 bases, J shed 4 bases, and the junction held 9 bases outside the gene matches. Per germline, CDR1 ENHRY and CDR2 SYGVKD. This chain's CDR3 is CAISEPLAGGGYNEQFF. The CDR3 bases are TGTGCCATCAGTGAACCTTTAGCGGGGGGAGGATACAATGAGCAGTTCTTC.

This clonotype was counted many times. The J gene is TRBJ2-7, the V gene TRBV4-1; D unresolved. Per germline, CDR1 MGHRA and CDR2 YSYEKL. The V end lost 0 bases, the J end lost 6 bases, and 3 bases lay between the germline ends. The CDR3 length is 11 residues. CDR3 sequence: CASSQDREQYF. CDR3 nucleotides: TGCGCCAGCAGCCAAGATCGCGAGCAGTACTTC.

The table lists this clonotype with a few counts. The chain uses TRBV12-3 or TRBV12-4 and TRBJ2-5, with TRBD1 identical over 8 bases. With 3 bases clipped from V and 5 bases from J, the junction kept 8 bases outside the gene matches. The CDR3 loop spans 15 amino acids. This CDR3 is CASSFQGRGQETQYF. As DNA, the CDR3 is TGTGCCAGCAGTTTTCAAGGCAGGGGGCAGGAGACCCAGTACTTC.

This clonotype was detected a few times. V is TRBV20-1 and J is TRBJ1-2; TRBD1 matches at 7 bases. The CDR3 length is 12 residues. J lost 7 bases, V lost 7 bases, and 9 bases had no gene match. CDR1 is DFQATT and CDR2 is SNEGSKA in the germline V gene (reference sequence). The CDR3 sequence is CSGGQNRGGYTF. In DNA form, the CDR3 reads TGCAGTGGGGGACAGAACCGGGGTGGCTACACCTTC.

This clonotype was picked up a small number of times. The rearrangement joins TRBV4-3 to TRBJ2-3, with D unclear. The CDR3 runs 15 residues. CDR1 is LGHNA and CDR2 is YSLEER in the germline V gene. V shed 1 base and J shed 2 bases, with 10 bases lying between them. In DNA form, the CDR3 reads TGCGCCAGCAGCCAAGGCCAGGCCTTCACAGATACGCAGTATTTT. Translating gives CASSQGQAFTDTQYF.

V is TRBV12-3 or TRBV12-4 and J is TRBJ2-3; D remains ambiguous. V lost 3 bases and J lost 2, with 15 bases in between. This CDR3 contains 16 residues. The CDR3, as DNA: TGTGCCAGCAGTTTGTTGACTCTCGGTAACACAGATACGCAGTATTTT. Its translation: CASSLLTLGNTDTQYF.

This chain joins TRBV5-1 and TRBJ2-1; a possible D gene is TRBD1 (6 bases). Trimming shortened V by 4 bases and J by 3 bases, and 11 bases separated the two germline ends. The CDR3 is made up of 14 amino acids. Germline V gene data show CDR1 as SGHRS and CDR2 as YFSETQ. The CDR3 DNA reads TGCGCCAGCAGCGAGCAGGGGCACTACAATGAGCAGTTCTTC. Protein: CASSEQGHYNEQFF.

The rearrangement uses TRBV2 and TRBJ2-1; 9 nucleotides line up with TRBD1. Germline V gene data show CDR1 as SNHLY and CDR2 as FYNNEI. The CDR3 loop spans 15 amino acids. The J segment lost 7 bases and the V segment lost 5 bases, leaving 9 bases of the junction unmatched. The CDR3 reads CASSRTGQGRNEQFF. The CDR3 nucleotides are TGTGCCAGCAGTCGAACGGGACAGGGCAGGAATGAGCAGTTCTTC.

The chain uses TRBV24-1 and TRBJ2-1; 8 positions agree with TRBD2. The length of the CDR3 is 16 residues. The ends lost 4 bases at V and 1 base at J; junction bases unmatched: 5. Germline CDR1 reads KGHDR; CDR2 reads SFDVKD. CDR3 sequence (DNA): TGTGCCACCAGTGACCATAGCGGGACTTCCTACAATGAGCAGTTCTTC. It codes for CATSDHSGTSYNEQFF.

V gene TRBV5-1 combines with J gene TRBJ1-6, with 8 nucleotides matching TRBD1. CDR3 size: 15 residues. V was clipped by 4 bases and J by 5 bases; unmatched bases: 5. Germline-derived CDR1 and CDR2 are SGHRS and YFSETQ. The CDR3 here is CASSLSGQDNSPLHF. CDR3 in DNA: TGCGCCAGCAGCCTCTCGGGACAGGATAATTCACCCCTCCACTTT. Together with reference TRBV5-1 and TRBJ1-6, the CDR3 gives the full variable domain: KAGVTQTPRYLIKTRGQQVTLSCSPISGHRSVSWYQQTPGQGLQFLFEYFSETQRNKGNFPGRFSGRQFSNSRSEMNVSTLELGDSALYLCASSLSGQDNSPLHFGNGTRLTVT.

This clonotype came up a few times. V is TRBV20-1 and J is TRBJ2-3; 8 bases match TRBD1. Germline V gene lookup returns CDR1 DFQATT and CDR2 SNEGSKA (reference sequence). V shed 1 base and J 7 bases; nucleotides not matched to a gene: 13. The CDR3 is made up of 16 amino acids. CDR3 DNA sequence: TGCAGTGCTAGAGTAGGCAGGGGGCCCAACTTTTATACGCAGTATTTT. Its protein product is CSARVGRGPNFYTQYF.

This clonotype was seen only a few times. The J gene is TRBJ1-5, the V gene TRBV9, with D unclear. Germline CDR1 reads SGDLS; CDR2 reads YYNGEE. The CDR3 has 15 amino acids. Trimming stripped 0 bases from V and 4 bases from J, with 11 bases between. This CDR3 is CASSVDGLLNQPQHF. CDR3 DNA: TGTGCCAGCAGCGTAGATGGGCTGCTTAATCAGCCCCAGCATTTT.

This clonotype has a handful of counts. This chain joins TRBV20-1 and TRBJ2-3, with 11 bases aligning to TRBD2. V lost 5 bases to trimming and J lost 0 bases; unmatched junction nucleotides: 4. Germline V gives CDR1 DFQATT, CDR2 SNEGSKA (reference sequence). This CDR3 has 15 residues. The CDR3 sequence is CSAPPSGRSTDTQYF. CDR3 nucleotide sequence: TGCAGTGCTCCTCCTAGCGGGAGGAGCACAGATACGCAGTATTTT.

V gene TRBV3-1 combines with J gene TRBJ1-5; D is unclear. V dropped 2 bases and J dropped 7 bases, with 21 bases sitting between them. Germline V gene lookup returns CDR1 LGHDT and CDR2 YNNKEL (reference sequence). The CDR3 covers 17 residues. The CDR3 reads CASSQTLTGPGRQPQHF. The CDR3 coding sequence is TGTGCCAGCAGCCAAACTCTAACCGGGCCCGGACGCCAGCCCCAGCATTTT. Looking up the rest from reference TRBV3-1 and TRBJ1-5 gives the full variable domain: DTAVSQTPKYLVTQMGNDKSIKCEQNLGHDTMYWYKQDSKKFLKIMFSYNNKELIINETVPNRFSPKSPDKAHLNLHINSLELGDSAVYFCASSQTLTGPGRQPQHFGDGTRLSIL.